This T cell receptor beta chain was recovered during a study of T cells in Graves' hyperthyroidism and ophthalmopathy. RNA transcripts were the template for amplifying TCR beta CDR3 regions. In the first-round RT-PCR of the TCR CDR3, the HTBI primer set was used. TCRdb re-called the multiplex PCR reads through MiXCR, storing one row per CDR3 protein. The table shows hundreds of thousands of distinct CDR3 sequences, with about 14% occurring only once. This clonotype was counted between two and nine times. The V end was cut by 2 bases, the J end by 1 base, with 8 bases between. Germline-derived CDR1 and CDR2 are KGHSH and LQKENI. CDR3 size: 14 residues.

The sample consisted of blood. The J gene is TRBJ1-2, the V gene TRBV18; D is possibly TRBD1 (5 bases). This receptor was identified in a woman between 35 and 50 years old with Graves' hyperthyroidism. The CDR3 protein is CASSPATDNYGYTF. CDR3 in DNA: TGTGCCAGCTCACCAGCGACAGATAACTATGGCTACACCTTC.